These 8 T cell receptor beta chains were all obtained from the same sample, sequenced in a study of tumor and adjacent non-tumor tissue in lung cancer. No cell sorting was done before RNA was extracted from the tissue. The normal lung tissue was taken more than 3 cm from the tumor edge. TCRbeta libraries were built with three rounds of nested PCR, modified from ARM-PCR. TCRdb re-analysed the multiplex PCR reads in MiXCR, keeping a single row per CDR3 protein. The sample includes about 86,000 distinct CDR3 sequences, about 77% of them seen just once. Sequencing was performed on distant non-tumor lung tissue. These receptors were obtained from a woman aged 50 to 65 with non-small cell lung cancer.

The chain employs TRBV18 and TRBJ2-3, with D tentatively TRBD2 (5 bases). CDR1 is KGHSH and CDR2 is LQKENI in the germline V gene. This CDR3 is 15 amino acids long. The V gene lost 6 bases and the J gene lost 2 bases, with 15 bases spanning the gap. The CDR3 DNA reads as TGTGCCAGCTCCGGTCAGAAAGCGGCCACAGATACGCAGTATTTT. Translation gives CASSGQKAATDTQYF.

Worth noting for this clonotype: The junction shows a germline mismatch at one end, possibly a read error. This chain uses TRBV29-1 with TRBJ2-5; D perhaps matches TRBD1 (5 bases). Per the germline V gene, CDR1 is SQVTM and CDR2 is ANQGSEA. The CDR3 is 14 amino acids. The CDR3 DNA sequence: TGCAGCGCTGCGTCAGGGTCGGTGTCTGAGACCCAGCACTTC. Translating it yields CSAASGSVSETQHF.

Points on this clonotype: Its ends do not fully match the called genes, so a read error is possible. The gene calls are TRBV5-1 and TRBJ2-2, with D possibly being TRBD1 (6 bases). Germline loops: CDR1 SGHRS, CDR2 YFSETQ. CDR3 length equals 14 residues. CDR3 sequence: CASSCTGYTGELFF. CDR3 nucleotides: TGCGCTAGCAGCTGTACAGGGTACACCGGGGAGCTGTTTTTT.

This clonotype was counted a single time. A junction boundary mismatches the germline segment, possibly from a read error. V and J are TRBV6-1 and TRBJ2-2; D possibly corresponds to TRBD1 (6 bases). The CDR3 is 15 residues long. Germline V gives CDR1 MNHNS, CDR2 SASEGT. The CDR3 nucleotides are TGTGCCTCGAATAGGGGGAACGGGTACACCGGGAAGCTGTTTTTC. The encoded protein is CASNRGNGYTGKLFF.

A remark on this clonotype: Mismatch with germline at one junction end may stem from a read error. V usage is TRBV11-2 and J usage is TRBJ2-7; 11 bases align to TRBD2. The germline V gene has CDR1 SGHAT and CDR2 FQNNGV. The CDR3 has 15 amino acids. The CDR3 loop reads CASTPGLAAAYEEYF. The CDR3 DNA follows: TGTGCCAGTACCCCGGGACTAGCGGCAGCCTACGAGGAGTACTTC.

Comments on this clonotype: The germline gene is not matched at one end of the junction; a read error may be the cause. CDR3 in amino acids: CASSHSGASGFKQETQYF. CDR3 coding DNA: TGCGCCAGCAGCCACTCCGGGGCTAGCGGGTTTAAACAAGAGACCCAATACTTC. The rearrangement uses TRBV4-1 and TRBJ2-5; TRBD2 matches at 8 bases. CDR1 and CDR2 from the germline V gene are MGHRA and YSYEKL. There are 18 residues in the CDR3.

In this sample, this clonotype turned up many times. V usage is TRBV20-1 and J usage is TRBJ1-2, with D unresolved. The germline CDR1 and CDR2 sequences are DFQATT and SNEGSKA (reference sequence). The CDR3 sequence is 13 residues long. With 6 bases removed from V and 1 base from J, the gap between germline ends came to 12 bases. CDR3 sequence: CSARAVDNYGYTF. As DNA, the CDR3 is TGCAGTGCCCGAGCCGTGGATAACTATGGCTACACCTTC.

As for this clonotype: A much larger clone differs from this one at a single base, so this may be a read error. The rearrangement links TRBV25-1 to TRBJ1-2; D is perhaps TRBD1 (5 bases). This CDR3 region has 12 residues. The germline CDR1 and CDR2 sequences are MGHDK and SYGVNS. Trimming cost V 10 bases and J 4 bases, with 13 bases left between them. The CDR3 DNA follows: TGTGCCACCATGGGACCCGCCTATGGCTACACCTTC. Encoded protein: CATMGPAYGYTF.